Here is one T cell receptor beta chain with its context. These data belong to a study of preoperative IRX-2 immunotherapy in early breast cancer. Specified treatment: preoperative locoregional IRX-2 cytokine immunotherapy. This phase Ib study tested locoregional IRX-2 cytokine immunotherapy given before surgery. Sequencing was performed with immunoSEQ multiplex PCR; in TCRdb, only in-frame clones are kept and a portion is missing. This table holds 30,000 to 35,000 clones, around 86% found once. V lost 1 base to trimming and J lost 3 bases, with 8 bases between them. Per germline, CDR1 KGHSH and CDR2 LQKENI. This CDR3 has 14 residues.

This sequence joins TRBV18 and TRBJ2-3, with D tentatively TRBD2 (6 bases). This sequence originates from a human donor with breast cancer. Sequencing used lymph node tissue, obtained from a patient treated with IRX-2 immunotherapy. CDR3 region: CASSPRGETDTQYF. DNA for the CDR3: TGTGCCAGCTCACCACGCGGGGAGACAGATACGCAGTATTTT.